The 8 T cell receptor beta chains reported below all come from one sample, sequenced in a study of chronic HIV infection and antiretroviral therapy. TCRdb re-called the 5' RACE reads through MiXCR, storing one row per CDR3 protein. Of around 31,000 distinct CDR3 sequences listed, over 7.5% were seen once; the top ten hold more than 2%. Specimen: peripheral blood. These TCRs come from an adult who had HIV and had not received antiretroviral therapy, or was an uninfected healthy control (not recorded which).

The sample holds many counts of this clonotype. The gene calls are TRBV5-1 and TRBJ1-6; the D gene is possibly TRBD1 (6 bases). Germline assignment: CDR1 SGHRS and CDR2 YFSETQ. The CDR3 loop spans 14 amino acids. V was clipped by 3 bases and J by 7 bases, with 11 bases between them. The CDR3 DNA is TGCGCCAGCAGCTCGGACAGAGAAAATTCACCCCTCCACTTT. This codes for CASSSDRENSPLHF.

This clonotype was recorded a few times. The gene calls are TRBV11-2 and TRBJ1-4; D gene unclear. The germline V gene has CDR1 SGHAT and CDR2 FQNNGV. V was shortened by 2 bases and J by 8 bases, with 12 bases between the two germline ends. The CDR3 runs 14 residues. CDR3 DNA sequence: TGTGCCAGCAGCTTAAGCGGGCCCCAAGAAAAACTGTTTTTT. Its translation: CASSLSGPQEKLFF.

This clonotype was counted only a few times. CDR3 in amino acids: CASSRSGADNEQFF. CDR3 sequence (DNA): TGTGCCAGCAGTCGTAGCGGGGCGGACAATGAGCAGTTCTTC. The V and J genes are TRBV6-5 and TRBJ2-1; 8 nucleotides match TRBD2. V lost 5 bases, J lost 5 bases, and 5 bases stayed unmatched. The CDR3 totals 14 residues. Germline loops: CDR1 MNHEY, CDR2 SVGAGI.

There are many counts of this clonotype. The chain recombines TRBV7-3 with TRBJ1-1; a weak D match, TRBD1 (6 bases). V gave up 3 bases and J gave up 2 bases, with 10 bases separating them. Looked up from germline, CDR1 is SGHTA and CDR2 is FQGTGA. The CDR3 totals 14 residues. The CDR3 sequence: CASSLTGGNTEAFF. CDR3 nucleotide sequence: TGTGCCAGCAGCTTGACAGGCGGTAACACTGAAGCTTTCTTT.

This clonotype was counted at least ten times. The V and J genes are TRBV4-1 and TRBJ2-7, with a tentative D call TRBD2 (6 bases). Trimming cost V 0 bases and J 5 bases, with 14 bases left between them. The CDR3 length is 15 residues. The V gene's germline CDR1 is MGHRA and CDR2 YSYEKL. The CDR3 bases are TGCGCCAGCAGCCAAGAAGCTAGCGCAACCCACGAGCAGTACTTC. Protein sequence: CASSQEASATHEQYF.

This clonotype was seen at least ten times. The V and J genes are TRBV4-2 and TRBJ2-3, with D unresolved. V was cut by 4 bases and J by 2 bases, with 10 bases left in between. Germline V gives CDR1 LGHNA, CDR2 YNFKEQ. The CDR3 is 14 amino acids. The CDR3 loop reads CASSPRINTDTQYF. The CDR3 DNA is TGTGCCAGCAGCCCACGGATAAACACAGATACGCAGTATTTT.

The chain is built from TRBV28 and TRBJ2-5, with 8 bases aligning to TRBD1. The CDR3 is made up of 15 amino acids. Germline V lookup: CDR1 MDHEN, CDR2 SYDVKM. V gave up 8 bases and J gave up 2 bases; unmatched junction bases: 10. Here the CDR3 reads CASVNLGQGQETQYF. DNA for the CDR3: TGTGCCAGCGTCAACCTTGGACAGGGACAAGAGACCCAGTACTTC.

V gene TRBV18 combines with J gene TRBJ1-4; D not certain. Trimming shortened V by 6 bases and J by 8 bases, and 13 bases separated the two germline ends. Germline CDR1 and CDR2: KGHSH and LQKENI. The CDR3 contains 13 residues. The CDR3 nucleotides read TGTGCCAGCTCCCCCCTTCGCGGAGAAAAACTGTTTTTT. Translating it yields CASSPLRGEKLFF.